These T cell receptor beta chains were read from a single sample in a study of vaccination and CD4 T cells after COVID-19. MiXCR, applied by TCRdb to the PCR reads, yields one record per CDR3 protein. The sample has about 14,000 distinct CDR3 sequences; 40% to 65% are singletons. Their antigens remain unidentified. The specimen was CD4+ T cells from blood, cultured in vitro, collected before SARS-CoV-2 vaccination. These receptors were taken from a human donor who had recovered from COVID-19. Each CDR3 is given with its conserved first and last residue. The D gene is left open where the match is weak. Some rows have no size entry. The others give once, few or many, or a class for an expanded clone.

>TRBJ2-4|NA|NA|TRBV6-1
CASILGPGNIQYF
TGTGCCAGCATTCTAGGCCCCGGGAACATTCAGTACTTC
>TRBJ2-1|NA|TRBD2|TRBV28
CASMRAGGPNEQFF
TGTGCCAGCATGAGAGCGGGAGGGCCCAATGAGCAGTTCTTC
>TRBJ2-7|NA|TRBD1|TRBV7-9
CASSSTDRDEQYF
TGTGCCAGCAGCTCAACGGACAGGGACGAGCAGTACTTC
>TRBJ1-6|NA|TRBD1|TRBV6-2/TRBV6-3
CASSPRTGGFGSPLHF
TGTGCCAGCAGTCCGCGGACAGGGGGCTTTGGGTCACCCCTCCACTTT
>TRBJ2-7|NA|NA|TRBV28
CASSTGQPYEQYF
TGTGCCAGCAGTACGGGACAACCCTACGAGCAGTACTTC
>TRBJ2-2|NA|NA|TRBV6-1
CASTIQGTVNTGELFF
TGTGCCAGCACCATACAGGGGACTGTGAACACCGGGGAGCTGTTTTTT
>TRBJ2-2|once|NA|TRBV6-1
CASSEGGVTGELFF
TGTGCCAGCAGTGAAGGTGGAGTTACCGGGGAGCTGTTTTTT
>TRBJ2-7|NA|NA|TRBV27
CASIFPRDGTYEQYF
TGTGCCAGCATCTTTCCACGGGACGGTACCTACGAGCAGTACTTC
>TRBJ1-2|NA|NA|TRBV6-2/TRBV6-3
CASVDRLNYGYTF
TGTGCCAGCGTTGACAGGCTAAACTATGGCTACACCTTC
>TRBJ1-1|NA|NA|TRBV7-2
CASSFTGSGTEAFF
TGTGCCAGCAGTTTTACGGGGTCGGGCACTGAAGCTTTCTTT
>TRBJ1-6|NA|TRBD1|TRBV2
CASIGTVNSPLHF
TGTGCCAGCATTGGGACAGTTAATTCACCCCTCCACTTT
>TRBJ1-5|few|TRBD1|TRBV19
CASSTLWTGVSQPQHF
TGTGCCAGTAGTACCCTATGGACAGGGGTATCTCAGCCCCAGCATTTT
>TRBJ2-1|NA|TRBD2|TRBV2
CASRLAGEYNEQFF
TGTGCCAGCAGGCTAGCGGGGGAATACAATGAGCAGTTCTTC
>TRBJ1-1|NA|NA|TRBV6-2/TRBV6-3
CASSYSNTEAFF
TGTGCCAGCAGTTACTCGAACACTGAAGCTTTCTTT
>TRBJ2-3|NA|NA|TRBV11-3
CASSPRASTDTQYF
TGTGCCAGCAGCCCGAGGGCTAGCACAGATACGCAGTATTTT
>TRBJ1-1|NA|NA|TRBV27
CASSLTSLNTEAFF
TGTGCCAGCAGTTTAACCAGTTTGAACACTGAAGCTTTCTTT
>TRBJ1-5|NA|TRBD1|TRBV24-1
CATSVRDSLNRPQHF
TGTGCCACCAGTGTTCGGGACAGCCTCAATCGGCCCCAGCATTTT
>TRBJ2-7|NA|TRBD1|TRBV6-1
CASSARDSTYEQYF
TGTGCCAGCAGTGCCCGGGACAGTACCTACGAGCAGTACTTC
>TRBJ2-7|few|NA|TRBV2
CASRLSQGTYEQYF
TGTGCCAGCAGACTCTCACAGGGAACCTACGAGCAGTACTTC
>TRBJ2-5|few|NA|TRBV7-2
CASSQTSGTQKTQYF
TGTGCCAGCAGTCAAACCTCGGGGACCCAAAAGACCCAGTACTTC
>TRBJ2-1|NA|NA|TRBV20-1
CSALFRGPGTYNEQFF
TGCAGTGCTCTATTTAGGGGTCCGGGAACTTACAATGAGCAGTTCTTC
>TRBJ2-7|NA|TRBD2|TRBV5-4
CASSFVLAGASSSYEQYF
TGTGCCAGCAGCTTCGTACTAGCGGGGGCATCGAGCTCCTACGAGCAGTACTTC
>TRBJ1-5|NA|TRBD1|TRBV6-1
CASSAQTGGSNQPQHF
TGTGCCAGCAGTGCGCAGACAGGGGGAAGCAATCAGCCCCAGCATTTT
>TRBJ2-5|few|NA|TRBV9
CASSVNPGVETQYF
TGTGCCAGCAGCGTAAACCCCGGCGTGGAGACCCAGTACTTC
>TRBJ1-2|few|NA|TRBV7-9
CASSFSTGSGVDGYTF
TGTGCCAGCAGCTTCTCAACAGGGTCGGGGGTTGATGGCTACACCTTC
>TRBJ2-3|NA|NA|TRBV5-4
CASSFGGADTQYF
TGTGCCAGCAGCTTTGGGGGCGCAGATACGCAGTATTTT
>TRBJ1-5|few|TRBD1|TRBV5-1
CASSPGTGARGNQPQHF
TGCGCCAGCAGCCCCGGGACAGGGGCACGGGGCAATCAGCCCCAGCATTTT
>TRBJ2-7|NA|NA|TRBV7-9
CASSFRSHEQYF
TGTGCCAGCAGCTTCCGGTCCCACGAGCAGTACTTC
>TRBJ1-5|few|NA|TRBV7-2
CASSLAQMGGSPQHF
TGTGCCAGCAGCTTAGCGCAAATGGGGGGATCGCCCCAGCATTTT
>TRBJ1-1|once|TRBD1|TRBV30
CASDRYNTEAFF
TGTGCCTCGGACAGGTACAACACTGAAGCTTTCTTT
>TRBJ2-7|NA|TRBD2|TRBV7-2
CASSVGVGRPASEQYF
TGTGCCAGCAGCGTAGGGGTCGGGAGGCCGGCCTCCGAGCAGTACTTC